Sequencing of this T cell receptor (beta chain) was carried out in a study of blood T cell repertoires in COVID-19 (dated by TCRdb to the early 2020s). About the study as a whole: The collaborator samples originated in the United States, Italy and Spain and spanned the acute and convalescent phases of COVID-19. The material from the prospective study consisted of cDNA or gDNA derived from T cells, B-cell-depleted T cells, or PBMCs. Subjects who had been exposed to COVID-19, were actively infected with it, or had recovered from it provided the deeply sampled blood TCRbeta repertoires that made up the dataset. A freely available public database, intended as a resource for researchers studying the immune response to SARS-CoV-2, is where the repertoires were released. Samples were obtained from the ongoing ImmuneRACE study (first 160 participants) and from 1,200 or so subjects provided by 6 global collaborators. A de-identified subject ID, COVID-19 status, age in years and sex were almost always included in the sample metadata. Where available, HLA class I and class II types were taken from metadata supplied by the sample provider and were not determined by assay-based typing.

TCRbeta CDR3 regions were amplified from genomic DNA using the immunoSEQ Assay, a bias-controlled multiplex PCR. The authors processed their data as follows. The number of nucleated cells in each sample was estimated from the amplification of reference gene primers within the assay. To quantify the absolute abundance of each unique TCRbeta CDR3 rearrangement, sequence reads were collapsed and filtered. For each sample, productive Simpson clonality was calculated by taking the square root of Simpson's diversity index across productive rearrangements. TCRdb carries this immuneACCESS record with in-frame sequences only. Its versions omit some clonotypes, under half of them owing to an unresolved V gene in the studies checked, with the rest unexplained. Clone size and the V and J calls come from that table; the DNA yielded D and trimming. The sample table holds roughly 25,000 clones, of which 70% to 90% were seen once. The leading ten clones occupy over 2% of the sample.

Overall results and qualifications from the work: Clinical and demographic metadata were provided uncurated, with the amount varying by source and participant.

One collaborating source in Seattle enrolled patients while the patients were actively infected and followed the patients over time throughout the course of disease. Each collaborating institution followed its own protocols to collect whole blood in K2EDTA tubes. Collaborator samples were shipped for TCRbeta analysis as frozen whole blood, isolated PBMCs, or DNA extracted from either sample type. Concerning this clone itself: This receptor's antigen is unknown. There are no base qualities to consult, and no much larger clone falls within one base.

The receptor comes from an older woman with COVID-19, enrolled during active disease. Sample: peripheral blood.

The sequenced DNA is TGTGCCAGCAGCTTGGAGGGTCTTACTAGCGGTCCGAACACCGGGGAGCTGTTTTTT. This codes for CASSLEGLTSGPNTGELFF. The sequence links TRBV5-4 to TRBJ2-2, and TRBD2 matches 8 of the central bases. Measured from the cysteine to the phenylalanine, the CDR3 is 19 residues long. Only the CDR3 portion is preserved as DNA: 57 bases, with reading frame beginning at the first base. The germline V gene (reference sequence) sets CDR1 to SGHNT and CDR2 to YYREEE. V loses 0 bases at its end and J loses 0 bases; junction bases beyond the gene matches: 10. With the portions outside the CDR3 filled from the reference TRBV5-4 and TRBJ2-2 genes, the complete variable region becomes ETGVTQSPTHLIKTRGQQVTLRCSSQSGHNTVSWYQQALGQGPQFIFQYYREEENGRGNFPPRFSGLQFPNYSSELNVNALELDDSALYLCASSLEGLTSGPNTGELFFGEGSRLTVL.